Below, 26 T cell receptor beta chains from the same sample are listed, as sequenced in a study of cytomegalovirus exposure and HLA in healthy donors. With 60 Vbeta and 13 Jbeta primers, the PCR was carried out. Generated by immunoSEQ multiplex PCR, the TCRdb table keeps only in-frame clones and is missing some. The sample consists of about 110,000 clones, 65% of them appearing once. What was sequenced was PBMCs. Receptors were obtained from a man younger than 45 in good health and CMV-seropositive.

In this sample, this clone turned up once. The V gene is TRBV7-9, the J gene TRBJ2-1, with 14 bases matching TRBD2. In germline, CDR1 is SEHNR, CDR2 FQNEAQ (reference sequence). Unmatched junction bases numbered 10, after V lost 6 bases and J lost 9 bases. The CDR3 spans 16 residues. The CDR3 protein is CASSFRLAGGPGEQFF. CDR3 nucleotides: TGTGCCAGCAGTTTCCGACTAGCGGGGGGGCCTGGTGAGCAGTTCTTC.

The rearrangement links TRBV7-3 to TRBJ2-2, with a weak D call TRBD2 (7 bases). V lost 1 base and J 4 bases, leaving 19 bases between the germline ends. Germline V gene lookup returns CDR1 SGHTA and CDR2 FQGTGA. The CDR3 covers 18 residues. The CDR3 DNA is TGTGCCAGCAGCTTAAAGGGGGGGGGTCTGGGGAGCACCGGGGAGCTGTTTTTT. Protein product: CASSLKGGGLGSTGELFF.

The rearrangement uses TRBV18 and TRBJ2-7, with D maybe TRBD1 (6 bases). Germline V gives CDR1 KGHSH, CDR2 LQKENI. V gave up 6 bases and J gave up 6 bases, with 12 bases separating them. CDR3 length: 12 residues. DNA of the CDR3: TGTGCCAGCTCCCCTACAGGGCTCGAGCAGTACTTC. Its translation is CASSPTGLEQYF.

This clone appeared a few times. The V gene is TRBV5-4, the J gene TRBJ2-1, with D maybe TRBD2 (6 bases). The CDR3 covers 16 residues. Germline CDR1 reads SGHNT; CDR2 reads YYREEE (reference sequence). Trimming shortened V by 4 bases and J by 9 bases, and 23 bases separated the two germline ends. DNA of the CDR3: TGTGCCAGCAGCCGCTCCAAGGGGCTAGCGTGGACTGAGCAGTTCTTC. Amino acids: CASSRSKGLAWTEQFF.

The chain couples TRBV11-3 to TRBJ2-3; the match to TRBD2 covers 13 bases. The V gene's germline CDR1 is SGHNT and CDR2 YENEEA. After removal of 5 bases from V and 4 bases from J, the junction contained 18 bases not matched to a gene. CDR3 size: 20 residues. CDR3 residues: CASSKIITGTSGELPDTQYF. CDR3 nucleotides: TGTGCCAGCAGCAAGATAATCACCGGGACTAGCGGGGAGTTGCCAGATACGCAGTATTTT.

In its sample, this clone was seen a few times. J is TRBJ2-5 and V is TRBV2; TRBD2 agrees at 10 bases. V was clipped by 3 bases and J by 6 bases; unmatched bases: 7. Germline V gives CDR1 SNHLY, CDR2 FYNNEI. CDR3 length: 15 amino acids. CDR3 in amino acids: CASSEDIAGGKTQYF. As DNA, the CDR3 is TGTGCCAGCAGTGAGGACATAGCGGGAGGAAAGACCCAGTACTTC.

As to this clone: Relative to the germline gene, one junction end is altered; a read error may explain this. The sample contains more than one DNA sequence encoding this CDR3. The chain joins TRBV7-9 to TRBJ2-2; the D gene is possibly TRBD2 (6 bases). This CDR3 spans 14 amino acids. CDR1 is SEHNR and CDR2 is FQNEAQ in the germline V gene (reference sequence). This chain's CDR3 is CASSGRGSTGELFF. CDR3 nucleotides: TGTGCCAGCAGCGGACGGGGGAGCACCGGGGAGCTATTTTTT. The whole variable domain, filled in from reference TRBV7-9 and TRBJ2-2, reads DTGVSQNPRHKITKRGQNVTFRCDPISEHNRLYWYRQTLGQGPEFLTYFQNEAQLEKSRLLSDRFSAERPKGSFSTLEIQRTEQGDSAMYLCASSGRGSTGELFFGEGSRLTVL.

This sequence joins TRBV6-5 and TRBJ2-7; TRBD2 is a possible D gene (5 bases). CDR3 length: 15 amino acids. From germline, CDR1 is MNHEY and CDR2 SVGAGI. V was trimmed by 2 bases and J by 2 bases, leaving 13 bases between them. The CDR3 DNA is TGTGCCAGCAGTTACATCCCAGCGGTCCCCTACGAGCAGTACTTC. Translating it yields CASSYIPAVPYEQYF.

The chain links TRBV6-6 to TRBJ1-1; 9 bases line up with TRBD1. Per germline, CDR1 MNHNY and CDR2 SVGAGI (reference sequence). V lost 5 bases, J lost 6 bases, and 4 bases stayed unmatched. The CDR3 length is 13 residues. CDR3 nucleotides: TGTGCCAGCAGTGGACAGGGGTCCCCTGAAGCTTTCTTT. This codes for CASSGQGSPEAFF.

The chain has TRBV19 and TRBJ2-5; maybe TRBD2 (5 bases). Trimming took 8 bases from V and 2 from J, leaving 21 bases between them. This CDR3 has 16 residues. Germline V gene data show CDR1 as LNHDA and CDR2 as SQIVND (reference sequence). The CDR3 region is CASSSKDRQTQETQYF. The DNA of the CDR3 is TGTGCCAGTTCTAGCAAGGACCGCCAAACACAAGAGACCCAGTACTTC.

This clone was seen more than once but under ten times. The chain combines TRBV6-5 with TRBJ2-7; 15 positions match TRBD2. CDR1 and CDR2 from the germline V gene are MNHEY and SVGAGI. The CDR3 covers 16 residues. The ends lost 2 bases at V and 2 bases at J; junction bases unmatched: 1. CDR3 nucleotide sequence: TGTGCCAGCAGTTACGGGACTAGCGGGGGGCCCTACGAGCAGTACTTC. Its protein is CASSYGTSGGPYEQYF.

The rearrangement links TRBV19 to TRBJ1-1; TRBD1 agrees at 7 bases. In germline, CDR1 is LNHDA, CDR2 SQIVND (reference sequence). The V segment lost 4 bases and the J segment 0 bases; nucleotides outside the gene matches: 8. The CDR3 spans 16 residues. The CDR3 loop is CASSTRTGPMNTEAFF. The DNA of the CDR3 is TGTGCCAGTAGTACCCGGACAGGTCCAATGAACACTGAAGCTTTCTTT.

This CDR3 is CASSPWPTDNYGYTF. Written as DNA, the CDR3 is TGTGCCAGCAGCCCTTGGCCGACAGATAACTATGGCTACACCTTC. The genes are TRBV27 and TRBJ1-2; D might be TRBD1 (5 bases). Looked up from germline, CDR1 is MNHEY and CDR2 is SMNVEV (reference sequence). Trimming removed 6 bases from V and 1 base from J, with 15 bases in between. There are 15 residues in the CDR3.

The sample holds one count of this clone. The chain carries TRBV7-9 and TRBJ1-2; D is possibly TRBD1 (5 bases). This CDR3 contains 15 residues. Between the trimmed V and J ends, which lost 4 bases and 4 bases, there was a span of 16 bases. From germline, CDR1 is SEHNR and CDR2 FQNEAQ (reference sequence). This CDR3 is CASSSSSEGLYGYTF. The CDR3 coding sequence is TGTGCCAGCAGCTCGTCGTCCGAGGGACTCTATGGCTACACCTTC.

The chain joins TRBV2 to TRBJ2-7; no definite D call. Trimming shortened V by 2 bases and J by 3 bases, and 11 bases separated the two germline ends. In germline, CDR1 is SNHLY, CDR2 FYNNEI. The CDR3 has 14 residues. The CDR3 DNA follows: TGTGCCAGCAGTGAACTGAACGGAGACTACGAGCAGTACTTC. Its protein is CASSELNGDYEQYF.

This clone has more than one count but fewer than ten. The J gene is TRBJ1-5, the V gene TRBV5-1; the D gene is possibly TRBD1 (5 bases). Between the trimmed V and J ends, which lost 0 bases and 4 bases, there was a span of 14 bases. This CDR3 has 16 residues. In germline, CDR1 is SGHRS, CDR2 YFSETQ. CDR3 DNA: TGCGCCAGCAGCTTGGGGGATTTTGCAGGGAATCAGCCCCAGCATTTT. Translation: CASSLGDFAGNQPQHF.

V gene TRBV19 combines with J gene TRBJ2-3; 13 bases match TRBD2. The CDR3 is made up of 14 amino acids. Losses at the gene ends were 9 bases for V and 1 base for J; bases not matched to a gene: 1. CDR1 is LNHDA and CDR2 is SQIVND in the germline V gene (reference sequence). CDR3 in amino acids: CASGTSGGTDTQYF. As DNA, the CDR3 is TGTGCCAGCGGGACTAGCGGGGGCACAGATACGCAGTATTTT.

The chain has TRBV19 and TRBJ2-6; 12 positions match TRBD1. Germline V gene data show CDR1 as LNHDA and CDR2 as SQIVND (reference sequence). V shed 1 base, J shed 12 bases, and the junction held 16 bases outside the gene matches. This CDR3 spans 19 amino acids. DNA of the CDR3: TGTGCCAGTAGTATAGCGGGACAGGGGGCGTTCGGGACGCCTTTCGTCCTGACTTTC. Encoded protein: CASSIAGQGAFGTPFVLTF.

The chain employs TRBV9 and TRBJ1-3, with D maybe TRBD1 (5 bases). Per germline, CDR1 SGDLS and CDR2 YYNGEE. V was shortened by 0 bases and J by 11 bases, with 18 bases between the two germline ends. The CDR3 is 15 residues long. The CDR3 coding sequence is TGTGCCAGCAGCGTAGCACAGGACCATGGGGTTCCCATATATTTT. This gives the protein CASSVAQDHGVPIYF. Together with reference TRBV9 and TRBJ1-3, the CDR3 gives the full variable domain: DSGVTQTPKHLITATGQRVTLRCSPRSGDLSVYWYQQSLDQGLQFLIQYYNGEERAKGNILERFSAQQFPDLHSELNLSSLELGDSALYFCASSVAQDHGVPIYFGEGSWLTVV.

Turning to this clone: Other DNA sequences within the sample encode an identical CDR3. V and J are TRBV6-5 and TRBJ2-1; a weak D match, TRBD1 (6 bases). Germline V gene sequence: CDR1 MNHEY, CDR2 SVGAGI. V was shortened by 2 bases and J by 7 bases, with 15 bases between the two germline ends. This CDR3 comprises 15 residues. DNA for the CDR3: TGTGCCAGCAGTTACGGGTTAGCAGGGGAGAATGAGCAGTTCTTC. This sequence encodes CASSYGLAGENEQFF.

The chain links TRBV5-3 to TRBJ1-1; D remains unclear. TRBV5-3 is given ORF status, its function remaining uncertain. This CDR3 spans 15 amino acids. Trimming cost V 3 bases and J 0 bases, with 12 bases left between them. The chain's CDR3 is CARSSPSELNTEAFF. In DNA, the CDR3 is TGTGCCAGAAGCTCCCCCAGTGAATTGAACACTGAAGCTTTCTTT.

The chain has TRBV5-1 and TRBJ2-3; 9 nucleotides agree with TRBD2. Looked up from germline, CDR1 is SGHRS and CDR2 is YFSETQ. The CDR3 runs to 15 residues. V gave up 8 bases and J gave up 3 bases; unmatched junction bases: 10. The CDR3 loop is CASQASGAGTDTQYF. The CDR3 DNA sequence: TGCGCCAGTCAAGCTAGCGGGGCCGGGACAGATACGCAGTATTTT.

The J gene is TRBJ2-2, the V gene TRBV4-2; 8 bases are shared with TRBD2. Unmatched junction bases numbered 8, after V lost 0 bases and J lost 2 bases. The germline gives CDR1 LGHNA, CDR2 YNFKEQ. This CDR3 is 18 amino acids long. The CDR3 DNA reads TGTGCCAGCAGCCAAGATCCGGCCCGGGGGGGTAACACCGGGGAGCTGTTTTTT. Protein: CASSQDPARGGNTGELFF.

CDR3 residues: CASSGLAGDHYNEQFF. CDR3 bases: TGTGCCAGCAGCGGACTAGCGGGGGACCACTACAATGAGCAGTTCTTC. This chain links TRBV9 with TRBJ2-1, with 12 bases that match TRBD2. CDR3 length equals 16 residues. The V gene end was trimmed by 3 bases and the J gene end by 3 bases; junction bases not matched to a gene: 4. The V gene's germline CDR1 is SGDLS and CDR2 YYNGEE. The variable domain in full, completed from reference TRBV9 and TRBJ2-1, reads DSGVTQTPKHLITATGQRVTLRCSPRSGDLSVYWYQQSLDQGLQFLIQYYNGEERAKGNILERFSAQQFPDLHSELNLSSLELGDSALYFCASSGLAGDHYNEQFFGPGTRLTVL.

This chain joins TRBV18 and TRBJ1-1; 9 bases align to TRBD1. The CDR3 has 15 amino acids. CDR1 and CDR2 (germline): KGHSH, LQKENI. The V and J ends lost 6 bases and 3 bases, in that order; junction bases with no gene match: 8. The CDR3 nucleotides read TGTGCCAGCTCTCGAGGACAGGGGTGGGACACTGAAGCTTTCTTT. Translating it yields CASSRGQGWDTEAFF.

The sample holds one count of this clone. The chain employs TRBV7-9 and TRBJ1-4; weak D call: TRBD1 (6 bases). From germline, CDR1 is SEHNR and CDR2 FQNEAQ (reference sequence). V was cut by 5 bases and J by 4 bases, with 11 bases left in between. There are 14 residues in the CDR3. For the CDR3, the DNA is TGTGCCAGCAGCCCGGGACACCTTAATGAAAAACTGTTTTTT. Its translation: CASSPGHLNEKLFF.